This TCR beta chain was sequenced for a study of CD8+CD57+ T cells in acquired aplastic anemia. Across the whole study: Mean yield of DNA from sorted CD4+ and CD8+ cells was about 3.2 ug.

The CDR3 covers 16 residues. Germline values: CDR1 SGHNT, CDR2 YYREEE (reference sequence). Losses at the gene ends were 0 bases for V and 2 bases for J; bases not matched to a gene: 5. Study results and caveats: A set of twenty-nine CD8+ CDR3 sequences was shared between patients and controls, and these sequences appeared highly expressed in patients.

This clonotype was seen at least ten times. What it binds is unknown. TCR beta VDJ and CDR3 profiling used genomic DNA as template. TCRdb ran MiXCR on the reads and lists one entry per CDR3 protein. The sample consists of 130,000 or so distinct CDR3 sequences, around 41% of them appearing once. The chain joins TRBV5-4 to TRBJ2-7, with 10 bases matching TRBD1. Sequences were obtained from sorted CD4+, CD8+, or CD8+CD57+ T cells (not recorded which) from PBMCs. The source is a human donor in good health, serving as a control. CDR3 amino acids: CASSLGGTGAPYEQYF. The CDR3 bases are TGTGCCAGCAGCTTGGGAGGGACAGGGGCCCCCTACGAGCAGTACTTC.